This T cell receptor (beta chain) was observed in a study of T cell changes during pregnancy in multiple sclerosis. Here immunoSEQ multiplex PCR was the method, and the copy in TCRdb shows in-frame clones only, minus some. Among around 61,000 clones listed, more than 75% were seen once. Deletions cut 5 bases from V and 3 bases from J, with 14 bases between. Germline V gene lookup returns CDR1 SGHTA and CDR2 FQGTGA. The CDR3 length is 15 residues. Specimen: peripheral blood, collected in the third trimester of pregnancy. The TCR sequence derives from a female donor in good health, enrolled as a control in a pregnancy study. The V call is TRBV7-3, the J call TRBJ2-1; maybe TRBD2 (6 bases). CDR3 sequence: CASSPGLNNYNEQFF. The DNA of the CDR3 is TGTGCCAGCAGCCCGGGACTCAACAACTACAATGAGCAGTTCTTC.